These 9 T cell receptor beta chains were all obtained from the same sample, sequenced in a study of shared clonotypes between healthy human individuals. The method was immunoSEQ multiplex PCR; TCRdb's version includes in-frame clones alone and lacks a portion of them. The profile shows some 500,000 clones, around 95% of them singletons. Sequencing input: naive CD4+ T cells sorted from blood. Subset: CD45RA+ positively selected. The receptors were sampled from a woman aged 30 to 39 in good health.

The V gene is TRBV11-2, the J gene TRBJ2-7; D is uncertain. Germline V CDR1 and CDR2: SGHAT, FQNNGV. The CDR3 sequence is 16 residues long. Trimming cost V 0 bases and J 0 bases, with 12 bases left between them. The CDR3 loop is CASSLDRAVYSYEQYF. CDR3 coding DNA: TGTGCCAGCAGCTTAGATCGTGCGGTGTACTCCTACGAGCAGTACTTC.

The V gene is TRBV27, the J gene TRBJ2-7, with TRBD1 matching 7 bases. CDR3 length: 18 residues. Germline V gene sequence: CDR1 MNHEY, CDR2 SMNVEV (reference sequence). V lost 2 bases, J lost 3 bases, and 16 bases stayed unmatched. DNA for the CDR3: TGTGCCAGCAGTTTACTCCTCGAGGGGGCGCCAAGGATCTACGAGCAGTACTTC. Protein sequence: CASSLLLEGAPRIYEQYF.

This clone was picked up one time. The chain couples TRBV5-1 to TRBJ2-5; D is unclear. V was cut by 0 bases and J by 4 bases, with 16 bases left in between. Germline loops: CDR1 SGHRS, CDR2 YFSETQ. The CDR3 runs to 16 residues. CDR3 sequence: CASSLVVPHQGETQYF. CDR3 nucleotides: TGCGCCAGCAGCTTGGTAGTGCCTCACCAAGGAGAGACCCAGTACTTC.

Here the CDR3 reads CASSLVVRGSSYNEQFF. The CDR3 coding sequence is TGCGCCAGCAGCTTGGTAGTACGGGGAAGCTCCTACAATGAGCAGTTCTTC. The gene calls are TRBV5-1 and TRBJ2-1, with D perhaps TRBD2 (5 bases). The CDR3 consists of 17 residues. With 0 bases removed from V and 0 bases from J, the gap between germline ends came to 13 bases. Germline V gene sequence: CDR1 SGHRS, CDR2 YFSETQ.

Details on this clone: In the same sample, other DNA sequences code for this CDR3. The chain links TRBV19 to TRBJ2-3, with D hard to call. Trimming cost V 6 bases and J 0 bases, with 7 bases left between them. Per the germline V gene, CDR1 is LNHDA and CDR2 is SQIVND (reference sequence). The CDR3 loop spans 13 amino acids. The CDR3 here is CASRQTSTDTQYF. CDR3 DNA: TGTGCCAGTAGGCAGACTAGCACAGATACGCAGTATTTT.

The chain combines TRBV7-9 with TRBJ2-7; 10 bases match TRBD1. Germline V gives CDR1 SEHNR, CDR2 FQNEAQ (reference sequence). After removal of 5 bases from V and 4 bases from J, the junction contained 5 bases not matched to a gene. The CDR3 runs 14 residues. This chain's CDR3 is CASSLGQGYYEQYF. The DNA for the CDR3 is TGTGCCAGCAGCCTGGGACAGGGGTATTACGAGCAGTACTTC.

The table lists this clone with a few counts. This chain uses TRBV29-1 with TRBJ2-7; 8 bases agree with TRBD1. Germline V CDR1 and CDR2: SQVTM, ANQGSEA. The ends lost 4 bases at V and 3 bases at J; junction bases unmatched: 17. The CDR3 loop spans 17 amino acids. The CDR3 DNA sequence: TGCAGCGTTGCCGGCAGAGGACAGGGTTCGGCATTCTACGAGCAGTACTTC. This sequence encodes CSVAGRGQGSAFYEQYF.

The chain uses TRBV15 and TRBJ1-4, with a possible D match to TRBD1 (5 bases). There are 15 residues in the CDR3. Trimming removed 5 bases at V and 4 bases at J, with 14 bases between. Germline CDR1 and CDR2: LNHNV and YYDKDF (reference sequence). The CDR3, as DNA: TGTGCCACCAGCCGGCGGACAATCCTTAATGAAAAACTGTTTTTT. This sequence encodes CATSRRTILNEKLFF. Supplemented by reference TRBV15 and TRBJ1-4, the full variable domain reads DAMVIQNPRYQVTQFGKPVTLSCSQTLNHNVMYWYQQKSSQAPKLLFHYYDKDFNNEADTPDNFQSRRPNTSFCFLDIRSPGLGDTAMYLCATSRRTILNEKLFFGSGTQLSVL.

This clone was recorded only once. The chain couples TRBV19 to TRBJ2-1; tentatively, D is TRBD2 (5 bases). Deletions cut 3 bases from V and 5 bases from J, with 5 bases between. There are 12 residues in the CDR3. The germline V gene encodes CDR1 LNHDA and CDR2 SQIVND (reference sequence). The DNA for the CDR3 is TGTGCCAGTAGTATCGGGAACAATGAGCAGTTCTTC. This gives the protein CASSIGNNEQFF.